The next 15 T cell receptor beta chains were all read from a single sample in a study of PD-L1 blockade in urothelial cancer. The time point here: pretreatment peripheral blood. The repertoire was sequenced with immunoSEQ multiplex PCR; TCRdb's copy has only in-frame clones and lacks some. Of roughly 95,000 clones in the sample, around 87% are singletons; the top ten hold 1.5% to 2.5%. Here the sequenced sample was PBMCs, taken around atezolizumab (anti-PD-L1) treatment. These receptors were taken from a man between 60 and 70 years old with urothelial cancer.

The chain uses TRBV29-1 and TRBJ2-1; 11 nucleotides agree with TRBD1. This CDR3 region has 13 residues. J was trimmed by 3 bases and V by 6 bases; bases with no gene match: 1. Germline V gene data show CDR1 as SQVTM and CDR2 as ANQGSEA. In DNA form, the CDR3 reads TGCAGCGTGGGGACAGGGGGCTACAATGAGCAGTTCTTC. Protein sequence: CSVGTGGYNEQFF.

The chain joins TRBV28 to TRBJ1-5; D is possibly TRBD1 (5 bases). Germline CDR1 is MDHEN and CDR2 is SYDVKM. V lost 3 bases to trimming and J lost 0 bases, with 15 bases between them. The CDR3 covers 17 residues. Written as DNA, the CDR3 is TGTGCCAGCAGTTTGGTGTTAGGGGTCTATAGCAATCAGCCCCAGCATTTT. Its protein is CASSLVLGVYSNQPQHF.

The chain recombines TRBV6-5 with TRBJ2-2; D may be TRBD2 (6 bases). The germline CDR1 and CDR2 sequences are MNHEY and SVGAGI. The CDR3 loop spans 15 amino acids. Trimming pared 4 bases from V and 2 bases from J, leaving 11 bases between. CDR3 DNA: TGTGCCAGCAGTTCCGTAGCGGTTAACACCGGGGAGCTGTTTTTT. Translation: CASSSVAVNTGELFF.

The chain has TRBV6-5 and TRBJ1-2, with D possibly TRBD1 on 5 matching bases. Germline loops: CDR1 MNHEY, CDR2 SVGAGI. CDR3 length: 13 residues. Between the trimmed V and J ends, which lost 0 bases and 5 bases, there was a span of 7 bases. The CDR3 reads CASSYSTDYGYTF. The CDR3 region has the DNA TGTGCCAGCAGTTACTCGACAGATTATGGCTACACCTTC.

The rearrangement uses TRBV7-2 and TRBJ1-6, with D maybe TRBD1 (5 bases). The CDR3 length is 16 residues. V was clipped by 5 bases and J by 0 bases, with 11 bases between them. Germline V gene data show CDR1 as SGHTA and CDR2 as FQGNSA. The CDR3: CASSPRGGSYNSPLHF. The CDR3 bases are TGTGCCAGCAGCCCCCGGGGGGGCTCCTATAATTCACCCCTCCACTTT.

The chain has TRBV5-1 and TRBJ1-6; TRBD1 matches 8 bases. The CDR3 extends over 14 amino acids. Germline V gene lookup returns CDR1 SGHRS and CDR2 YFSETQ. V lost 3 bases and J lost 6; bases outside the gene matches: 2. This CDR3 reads CASSSGQGNSPLHF. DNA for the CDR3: TGCGCCAGCAGCTCCGGACAGGGTAATTCACCCCTCCACTTT.

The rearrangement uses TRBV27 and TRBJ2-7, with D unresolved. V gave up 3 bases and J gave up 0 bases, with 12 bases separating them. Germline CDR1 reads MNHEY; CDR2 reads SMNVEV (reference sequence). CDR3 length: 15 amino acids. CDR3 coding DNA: TGTGCCAGCAGTTTTCGTGGTAGCATCTCCTACGAGCAGTACTTC. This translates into CASSFRGSISYEQYF.

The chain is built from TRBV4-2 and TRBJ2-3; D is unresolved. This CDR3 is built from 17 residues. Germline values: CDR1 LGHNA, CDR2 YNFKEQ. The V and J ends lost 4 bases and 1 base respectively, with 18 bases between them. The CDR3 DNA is TGTGCCAGCAGCCCCCAGCAAGAGCGCTGGGGCACAGATACGCAGTATTTT. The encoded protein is CASSPQQERWGTDTQYF.

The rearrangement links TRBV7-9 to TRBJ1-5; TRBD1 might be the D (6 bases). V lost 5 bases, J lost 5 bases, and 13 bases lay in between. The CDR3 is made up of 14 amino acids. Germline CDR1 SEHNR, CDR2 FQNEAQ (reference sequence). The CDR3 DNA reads TGTGCCAGCAGCACCCAGGGGCGGGATCAGCCCCAGCATTTT. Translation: CASSTQGRDQPQHF.

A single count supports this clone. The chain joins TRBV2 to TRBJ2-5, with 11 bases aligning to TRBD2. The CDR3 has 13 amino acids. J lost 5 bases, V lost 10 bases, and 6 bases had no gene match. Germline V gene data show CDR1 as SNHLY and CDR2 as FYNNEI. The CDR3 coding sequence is TGTGCCATCGGGACTAGCGGATCGGAGACCCAGTACTTC. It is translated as CAIGTSGSETQYF.

CDR3 loop: CSGAEDRGGRKAFF. The CDR3 bases are TGCAGCGGGGCAGAAGACAGGGGGGGTAGGAAAGCTTTCTTT. This chain connects TRBV29-1 to TRBJ1-1; 9 nucleotides match TRBD1. Looked up from germline, CDR1 is SQVTM and CDR2 is ANQGSEA. Trimming cost V 7 bases and J 9 bases; bases outside gene matches: 15. This CDR3 is built from 14 residues.

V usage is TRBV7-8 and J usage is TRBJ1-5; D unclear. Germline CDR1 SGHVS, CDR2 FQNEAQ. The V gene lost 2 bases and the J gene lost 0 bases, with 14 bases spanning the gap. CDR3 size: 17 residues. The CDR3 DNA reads TGTGCCAGCAGCTTATTGTCGGGGAGGTATAGCAATCAGCCCCAGCATTTT. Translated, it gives CASSLLSGRYSNQPQHF.

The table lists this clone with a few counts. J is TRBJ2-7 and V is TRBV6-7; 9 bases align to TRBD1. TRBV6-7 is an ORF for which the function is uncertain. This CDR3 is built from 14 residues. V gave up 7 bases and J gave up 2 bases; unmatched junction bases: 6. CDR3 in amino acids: CASTWTGAAYEQYF. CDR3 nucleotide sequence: TGTGCCAGCACTTGGACAGGGGCGGCCTACGAGCAGTACTTC.

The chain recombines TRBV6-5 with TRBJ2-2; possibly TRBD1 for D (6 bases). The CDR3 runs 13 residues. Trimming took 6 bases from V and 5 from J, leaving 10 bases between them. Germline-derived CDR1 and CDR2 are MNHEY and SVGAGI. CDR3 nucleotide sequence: TGTGCCAGCAGGCCACAGGGAACCGGGGAGCTGTTTTTT. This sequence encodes CASRPQGTGELFF.

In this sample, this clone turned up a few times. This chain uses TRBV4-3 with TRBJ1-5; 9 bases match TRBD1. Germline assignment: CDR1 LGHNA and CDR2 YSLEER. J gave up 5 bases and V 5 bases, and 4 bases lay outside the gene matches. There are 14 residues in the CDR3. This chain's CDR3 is CASSTGQGHQPQHF. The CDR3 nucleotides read TGCGCCAGCAGCACGGGACAGGGCCATCAGCCCCAGCATTTT.